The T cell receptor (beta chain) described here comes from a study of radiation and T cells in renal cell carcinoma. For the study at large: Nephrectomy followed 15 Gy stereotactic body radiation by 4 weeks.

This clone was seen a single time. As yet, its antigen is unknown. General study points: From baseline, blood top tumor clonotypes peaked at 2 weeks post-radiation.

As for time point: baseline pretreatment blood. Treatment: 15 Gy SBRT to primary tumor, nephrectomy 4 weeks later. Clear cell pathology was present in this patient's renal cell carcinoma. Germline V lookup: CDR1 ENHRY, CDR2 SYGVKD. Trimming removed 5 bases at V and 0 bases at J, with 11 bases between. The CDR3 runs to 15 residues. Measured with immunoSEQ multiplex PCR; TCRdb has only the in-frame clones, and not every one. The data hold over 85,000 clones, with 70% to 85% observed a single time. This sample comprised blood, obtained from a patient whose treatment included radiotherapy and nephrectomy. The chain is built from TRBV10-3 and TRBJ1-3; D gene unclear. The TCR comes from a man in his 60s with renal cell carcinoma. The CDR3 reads CAISLAGDSGNTIYF. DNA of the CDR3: TGTGCCATCAGTTTGGCTGGCGACTCTGGAAACACCATATATTTT.